This TCR beta chain was captured by sequencing in a study of T cells after yellow fever vaccination. Study context: Preparation of the low-cell-number fractions used SMART-Seq v4 Ultra Low Input. Study-wide results and caveats: CD4 and CD8 compartments shared a small share of clonotypes. Subsequent to the booster, the majority of primary-vaccination clones reappeared (approximately 95% CD4, 85% to 90% CD8).

This CDR3 region has 16 residues. CDR1 is ENHRY, CDR2 SYGVKD, per germline. Trimming stripped 0 bases from V and 4 bases from J, with 13 bases between. This clonotype was counted a few times. Its antigen is unknown. Template switching by 5'RACE produced TCR cDNA, adding a universal primer site and UMIs. One entry per CDR3 protein results from TCRdb running MiXCR on the 5' RACE reads. The sample records hundreds of thousands of distinct CDR3 sequences, roughly a sixth being singletons. This receptor was obtained from a man aged 18 to 29 who received the YFV17D yellow fever vaccine. This sample comprised PBMCs, obtained around 5 days after the first yellow fever vaccination. The chain links TRBV10-3 to TRBJ2-1; the D is unclear. As DNA, the CDR3 is TGTGCCATCAGTGAGTCGGGTGATTTGTCGTACAATGAGCAGTTCTTC. This codes for CAISESGDLSYNEQFF.